A selection of T cell receptor beta chains follows, all from one sample in a study of PD-1 blockade in classical Hodgkin lymphoma. TCRdb's table, derived via immunoSEQ multiplex PCR, lists solely in-frame clones and lacks some. The sample carries tens of thousands of clones, roughly 80% recorded once. The sample was peripheral blood mononuclear cells (PBMCs), taken before the fourth cycle of nivolumab. The receptors originated from a human donor with classical Hodgkin lymphoma. Both conserved end residues are trimmed from each CDR3. Fields, in order: clone size, D gene, J gene, V gene, CDR3 protein. A D gene is named only where the DNA matches it firmly. Where a row states a size, it is once, few, many or the class of an expanded clone; other rows omit it.

clone_size: .
d_call: TRBD1
j_call: TRBJ2-5
v_call: TRBV7-9
cdr3_aa: ASSPQGAWETQY

clone_size: .
d_call: TRBD1
j_call: TRBJ1-2
v_call: TRBV6-6
cdr3_aa: ASTLQGGHRGYT

clone_size: .
d_call: TRBD1
j_call: TRBJ2-2
v_call: TRBV9
cdr3_aa: ASSGRGQGGNGELF

clone_size: .
d_call: .
j_call: TRBJ1-5
v_call: TRBV6-1
cdr3_aa: ASSVRYSNQPQH

clone_size: .
d_call: .
j_call: TRBJ2-7
v_call: TRBV2
cdr3_aa: ASSAGRN

clone_size: .
d_call: TRBD1
j_call: TRBJ2-7
v_call: TRBV6-6
cdr3_aa: ASSLTGGPYEQY

clone_size: .
d_call: .
j_call: TRBJ1-1
v_call: TRBV10-2
cdr3_aa: ASSETGGTEAF

clone_size: .
d_call: .
j_call: TRBJ2-1
v_call: TRBV28
cdr3_aa: ASSLNEPNEQF

clone_size: .
d_call: .
j_call: TRBJ2-3
v_call: TRBV25-1
cdr3_aa: ASSEYVEASTDTQY

clone_size: few
d_call: TRBD2
j_call: TRBJ2-2
v_call: TRBV27
cdr3_aa: ASSPLTSGRAKAGELF

clone_size: .
d_call: TRBD2
j_call: TRBJ2-5
v_call: TRBV28
cdr3_aa: ASSKREGLETQY

clone_size: .
d_call: .
j_call: TRBJ1-6
v_call: TRBV15
cdr3_aa: ATSRVPQAAGSPLH

clone_size: .
d_call: TRBD2
j_call: TRBJ2-5
v_call: TRBV10-2
cdr3_aa: ASSESTWAGGETQY

clone_size: .
d_call: .
j_call: TRBJ1-1
v_call: TRBV7-3
cdr3_aa: ASSLNGYTEAF

clone_size: .
d_call: TRBD2
j_call: TRBJ2-4
v_call: TRBV19
cdr3_aa: ASSIRQGVEREGIKNIQY

clone_size: .
d_call: TRBD1
j_call: TRBJ2-5
v_call: TRBV7-7
cdr3_aa: ASSPQTGAETQY

clone_size: .
d_call: .
j_call: TRBJ1-5
v_call: TRBV7-2
cdr3_aa: ASRSDSNQPQH

clone_size: few
d_call: .
j_call: TRBJ2-1
v_call: TRBV10-3
cdr3_aa: AISESRDEQF

clone_size: .
d_call: .
j_call: TRBJ2-3
v_call: TRBV7-8
cdr3_aa: ASSLGVRGSTDTQY

clone_size: medium-sized
d_call: .
j_call: TRBJ1-1
v_call: TRBV4-1
cdr3_aa: ASMGGTEAF

clone_size: .
d_call: .
j_call: TRBJ2-1
v_call: TRBV28
cdr3_aa: ASSSPGEANNEQF

clone_size: .
d_call: TRBD1
j_call: TRBJ1-5
v_call: TRBV4-1
cdr3_aa: ASSQSLFRTGDQPQH

clone_size: .
d_call: TRBD2
j_call: TRBJ2-7
v_call: TRBV6-4
cdr3_aa: ASSEFGGAYEQY

clone_size: .
d_call: .
j_call: TRBJ1-2
v_call: TRBV5-1
cdr3_aa: ASSSGTATYGYT

clone_size: .
d_call: TRBD2
j_call: TRBJ2-3
v_call: TRBV7-9
cdr3_aa: ASSSTSGSRGDTQY

clone_size: .
d_call: .
j_call: TRBJ1-2
v_call: TRBV25-1
cdr3_aa: ASSRGVGLRYGYT

clone_size: .
d_call: .
j_call: TRBJ2-3
v_call: TRBV10-2
cdr3_aa: ASSDLHRGTDTQY

clone_size: .
d_call: TRBD1
j_call: TRBJ1-2
v_call: TRBV27
cdr3_aa: ASSLRGGGHYGYT

clone_size: once
d_call: TRBD1
j_call: TRBJ1-1
v_call: TRBV6-5
cdr3_aa: ASSPTRQGNTEAF

clone_size: .
d_call: .
j_call: TRBJ2-7
v_call: TRBV18
cdr3_aa: ASSAGAGVTYEQY

clone_size: medium-sized
d_call: TRBD1
j_call: TRBJ2-6
v_call: TRBV4-1
cdr3_aa: ASTLGGQGDGNVLT

clone_size: .
d_call: .
j_call: TRBJ2-7
v_call: TRBV4-1
cdr3_aa: ASSPLLGTQSDEQY

clone_size: .
d_call: .
j_call: TRBJ1-4
v_call: TRBV6-1
cdr3_aa: ASSERGREKLF

clone_size: .
d_call: .
j_call: TRBJ2-7
v_call: TRBV7-2
cdr3_aa: ASSPERAKPYEQY

clone_size: .
d_call: .
j_call: TRBJ1-2
v_call: TRBV28
cdr3_aa: ASSTSGTPYGYT

clone_size: few
d_call: TRBD2
j_call: TRBJ2-1
v_call: TRBV6-4
cdr3_aa: ASTQLAGGPHEQF

clone_size: .
d_call: TRBD1
j_call: TRBJ2-5
v_call: TRBV29-1
cdr3_aa: SVVRGRETQY

clone_size: .
d_call: TRBD2
j_call: TRBJ2-2
v_call: TRBV12-5
cdr3_aa: ASGFYNPGLAGGIANTGELF

clone_size: .
d_call: .
j_call: TRBJ2-2
v_call: TRBV7-2
cdr3_aa: ASSFANTGELF

clone_size: .
d_call: TRBD1
j_call: TRBJ2-1
v_call: TRBV2
cdr3_aa: ASNGDRVNNEQF

clone_size: .
d_call: .
j_call: TRBJ2-3
v_call: TRBV29-1
cdr3_aa: SVLSYTESTDTQY

clone_size: .
d_call: .
j_call: TRBJ1-4
v_call: TRBV2
cdr3_aa: ASSVTPGWEKLF

clone_size: once
d_call: .
j_call: TRBJ2-4
v_call: TRBV7-8
cdr3_aa: ASSLEWGAKNIQY

clone_size: .
d_call: .
j_call: TRBJ2-3
v_call: TRBV2
cdr3_aa: ASIVEGRTDTQY

clone_size: .
d_call: .
j_call: TRBJ1-1
v_call: TRBV19
cdr3_aa: ASSVRNFAGRSF

clone_size: .
d_call: .
j_call: TRBJ1-5
v_call: TRBV2
cdr3_aa: ASSRNSNQPQH

clone_size: once
d_call: TRBD2
j_call: TRBJ2-3
v_call: TRBV5-1
cdr3_aa: ASSLAGDKTDTQY

clone_size: .
d_call: TRBD1
j_call: TRBJ1-4
v_call: TRBV9
cdr3_aa: ATRPPRGQSNEKLF

clone_size: .
d_call: .
j_call: TRBJ2-3
v_call: TRBV6-4
cdr3_aa: ASSDSSRATDTQY